This T cell receptor (beta chain) was sequenced in a study of CD8 T cells in ankylosing spondylitis. This clonotype showed up just a few times. Its antigen remains unknown. The ends lost 2 bases at V and 9 bases at J; junction bases unmatched: 11. CDR1 and CDR2 from the germline V gene are GTSNPN and SVGIG (reference sequence). The CDR3 is 17 residues long. Libraries for TCR beta were made by quantitative 5'-RACE with molecular barcodes. TCRdb reprocessed the 5' RACE reads with MiXCR, giving one entry per CDR3 protein. The repertoire includes around 490,000 distinct CDR3 sequences, roughly 5.2% of them detected once, and approximately 3.5% sits in the top ten. General study results and limits: Typical of ankylosing spondylitis blood, it appeared, was a TCR beta motif of eight highly homologous variants.

The material sequenced was blood, either unsorted or a sorted T cell fraction (not recorded which). The sequence was obtained from a male donor with ankylosing spondylitis. This chain links TRBV30 with TRBJ2-4, with 15 positions matching TRBD2. Here the CDR3 DNA reads TGTGCCTGGAGTTCTAGGACTAGCGGGAGGGTGGGGGGCATTCAGTACTTC. As protein: CAWSSRTSGRVGGIQYF.